These T cell receptor beta chains were read from a single sample in a study of control samples from healthy donors and cancer patients. Repertoires were generated with immunoSEQ multiplex PCR, while TCRdb's copy carries only in-frame clones and drops some. The data hold about 150,000 clones, with 85% to 90% observed a single time. Sequencing used blood. These receptors came from a man aged 18 to 30 in good health. CDR3s include the opening cysteine and the closing phenylalanine or tryptophan.

15,TRBJ1-5,TRBV7-8,CASTQGNSYNQPQHF
14,TRBJ1-1,TRBV6-8,CASNTPGTNTEAFF
18,TRBJ2-3,TRBV7-3,CASSSRPLAGGRTDTQYF
12,TRBJ2-3,TRBV7-3,CASSLSGRRQYF
13,TRBJ1-1,TRBV18,CASSFRTGLEAFF
13,TRBJ2-1,TRBV19,CASSIVGYDEQFF
15,TRBJ2-5,TRBV28,CASSLLRGPGETQYF
17,TRBJ1-1,TRBV28,CASSLSPNRGANTEAFF
13,TRBJ2-5,TRBV12-3/TRBV12-4,CASSSDYLRFRYF
16,TRBJ2-5,TRBV5-6,CASSFPTSGDQETQYF
18,TRBJ1-2,TRBV28,CASSLPLGQAGENYGYTF
16,TRBJ1-1,TRBV2,CASRTGGSLGHTEAFF
16,TRBJ2-3,TRBV27,CASSLSVGVGTDTQYF
13,TRBJ1-2,TRBV27,CASSLQGGYGYTF
16,TRBJ2-5,TRBV13,CASSLDIFGQPGAQYF
14,TRBJ2-7,TRBV21-1,CASILQGPWVGQYF
14,TRBJ2-7,TRBV29-1,CSVAAGGYSYEQYF
13,TRBJ2-7,TRBV6-1,CASSETGGHEQYF
13,TRBJ2-7,TRBV11-1,CASSPGQGYEQYF
15,TRBJ2-2,TRBV7-7,CASSSTGRNTGELFF
11,TRBJ2-3,TRBV20-1,CSAKFTDTQYF
17,TRBJ1-1,TRBV7-2,CASSFIVTGGPSREAFF
15,TRBJ1-5,TRBV4-1,CASGGTGLSNQPQHF
14,TRBJ1-1,TRBV10-3,CAIGTGRGGTEAFF
16,TRBJ1-5,TRBV4-1,CASSQGTGSYNQPQHF
13,TRBJ1-2,TRBV12-3/TRBV12-4,CASSLEGDYGYTF
14,TRBJ2-7,TRBV18,CASSNWIRSYEQYF
13,TRBJ1-5,TRBV30,CAWSGQDNQPQHF
24,TRBJ2-3,TRBV7-3,CASSLTTRWASRGGRGAGTDTQYF
14,TRBJ1-6,TRBV7-8,CASSRYEGSSPLHF
13,TRBJ1-5,TRBV5-4,CASSLGSNQPQHF
14,TRBJ2-2,TRBV7-7,CASSFAGNTGELFF
11,TRBJ1-2,TRBV2,CASWDSYGYTF
14,TRBJ2-2,TRBV28,CASNQYGAGGELFF
14,TRBJ2-7,TRBV5-1,CASSFSGGAYEQYF
16,TRBJ2-3,TRBV9,CASSGFGGAYTDTQYF
16,TRBJ1-1,TRBV4-1,CASSQYTGSVNTEAFF
13,TRBJ1-4,TRBV18,CASSSGETEKLFF
17,TRBJ2-1,TRBV5-5,CASSRPGTGKSGNEQFF
13,TRBJ1-3,TRBV13,CASSFSGGNTIYF
17,TRBJ1-6,TRBV28,CASSFILSDRGNSPLHF
14,TRBJ2-7,TRBV3-1/TRBV3-2,CASSQMGDRDEQYF
15,TRBJ2-2,TRBV11-2,CASSPWRGGTGELFF
16,TRBJ2-5,TRBV4-2,CASSQDLLAGVQTQYF
16,TRBJ2-7,TRBV4-2,CASSQVLGLEAYEQYF
13,TRBJ2-7,TRBV7-3,CASSPGELGEQYF
15,TRBJ2-7,TRBV4-3,CASSQDDRQGYEQYF
15,TRBJ2-3,TRBV6-4,CASSDSTGGADTQYF